This passage covers 23 T cell receptor beta chains from one sample sequenced in a study of blood T cell repertoires in COVID-19. Some clones are missing from TCRdb's copy, which holds only in-frame ones; the method was immunoSEQ multiplex PCR. The sample has more than 95,000 clones; 87% are singletons. Sequenced sample: peripheral blood. These receptors were obtained from a human donor in a cohort sampled during active COVID-19.

This clone was recorded once. J is TRBJ2-2 and V is TRBV2; D unresolved. CDR1 SNHLY and CDR2 FYNNEI come from the germline V gene. The CDR3 runs 14 residues. With 2 bases removed from V and 1 base from J, the gap between germline ends came to 5 bases. The CDR3: CASSELRNTGELFF. The CDR3 DNA sequence: TGTGCCAGCAGTGAATTGAGGAACACCGGGGAGCTGTTTTTT.

This rearrangement joins TRBV13 to TRBJ2-3, with 8 bases identical to TRBD2. J gave up 7 bases and V 3 bases, and 6 bases lay outside the gene matches. Germline lookup yields CDR1 PRHDT and CDR2 FYEKMQ (reference sequence). This CDR3 has 14 residues. This CDR3 reads CASSFSGSTYTQYF. In DNA form, the CDR3 reads TGTGCCAGCAGCTTCAGCGGGAGTACCTATACGCAGTATTTT.

The table lists this clone with a count of one. The chain employs TRBV19 and TRBJ1-5; maybe TRBD1 (5 bases). Germline V lookup: CDR1 LNHDA, CDR2 SQIVND (reference sequence). This CDR3 is 16 amino acids long. V gave up 6 bases and J gave up 2 bases, with 17 bases separating them. The DNA for the CDR3 is TGTGCCAGTAGCGCGAGTCAGGGTGGGGGCAATCAGCCCCAGCATTTT. Translation: CASSASQGGGNQPQHF.

The chain has TRBV5-8 and TRBJ2-7; 8 bases agree with TRBD1. The length of the CDR3 is 14 residues. V lost 4 bases to trimming and J lost 3 bases; unmatched junction nucleotides: 6. Germline V gene data show CDR1 as SGHTS and CDR2 as YDEGEE. Here the CDR3 DNA reads TGTGCCAGCAGCCGGAACAGGGGGGTCTACGAGCAGTACTTC. Amino acids: CASSRNRGVYEQYF.

The chain uses TRBV19 and TRBJ1-2; a weak D match, TRBD1 (5 bases). V lost 4 bases and J 5 bases, leaving 11 bases between the germline ends. Germline V gene lookup returns CDR1 LNHDA and CDR2 SQIVND (reference sequence). The CDR3 is made up of 13 amino acids. In nucleotides, the CDR3 is TGTGCCAGTAGTAACCAGGGCCTATATGGCTACACCTTC. Translating gives CASSNQGLYGYTF. The complete variable domain, with remaining parts taken from reference TRBV19 and TRBJ1-2, reads DGGITQSPKYLFRKEGQNVTLSCEQNLNHDAMYWYRQDPGQGLRLIYYSQIVNDFQKGDIAEGYSVSREKKESFPLTVTSAQKNPTAFYLCASSNQGLYGYTFGSGTRLTVV.

DNA for the CDR3: TGTGCCAGCACCTCGGAGACTAGCGCCTACGAGCAGTACTTC. Translating gives CASTSETSAYEQYF. This chain connects TRBV28 to TRBJ2-7; 8 bases match TRBD2. This CDR3 comprises 14 residues. The trim removed 7 bases at V and 2 bases at J, leaving 7 bases unmatched. CDR1 and CDR2 from the germline V gene are MDHEN and SYDVKM.

The chain carries TRBV7-2 and TRBJ2-5; D possibly corresponds to TRBD2 (5 bases). The V gene's germline CDR1 is SGHTA and CDR2 FQGNSA. V dropped 1 base and J dropped 5 bases, with 8 bases sitting between them. CDR3 size: 13 residues. CDR3 loop: CASSLVSDETQYF. CDR3 DNA sequence: TGTGCCAGCAGCTTAGTTAGCGACGAGACCCAGTACTTC.

This chain joins TRBV10-3 and TRBJ1-1, with D unclear. The CDR3 has 13 amino acids. Germline CDR1 and CDR2: ENHRY and SYGVKD. V lost 0 bases and J lost 8, with 10 bases in between. The CDR3 loop is CAISESRTAEAFF. CDR3 nucleotides: TGTGCCATCAGTGAGTCCCGAACAGCCGAAGCTTTCTTT.

The J gene is TRBJ1-3, the V gene TRBV7-9, with D possibly matching TRBD1 (5 bases). CDR3 length: 13 amino acids. Germline CDR1 is SEHNR and CDR2 is FQNEAQ (reference sequence). The ends were cut back, 1 base at V and 8 bases at J, with 9 bases in the middle. The CDR3 DNA sequence: TGTGCCAGCAGCTTAGTGGCGGGGGACACCATATATTTT. Protein product: CASSLVAGDTIYF.

The chain uses TRBV3-1 (or the pseudogene TRBV3-2) and TRBJ2-1, with TRBD1 matching over 10 bases. Looked up from germline, CDR1 is LGHDT and CDR2 is YNNKEL (reference sequence). The CDR3 has 19 amino acids. J gave up 0 bases and V 4 bases, and 12 bases lay outside the gene matches. The CDR3 DNA sequence: TGTGCCAGCAGCCCCTTATTCCGGGACAGGGGAGGCTCCTACAATGAGCAGTTCTTC. This sequence encodes CASSPLFRDRGGSYNEQFF.

The chain joins TRBV11-2 to TRBJ2-7, with TRBD1 matching over 10 bases. This CDR3 has 16 residues. Germline loops: CDR1 SGHAT, CDR2 FQNNGV. With 1 base clipped from V and 4 bases from J, the junction kept 7 bases outside the gene matches. CDR3 sequence reads: CASSLGAGTGVYEQYF. For the CDR3, the DNA is TGTGCCAGCAGCTTAGGGGCCGGGACAGGGGTATACGAGCAGTACTTC.

This clone occurred a few times. The genes are TRBV9 and TRBJ1-1; TRBD1 aligns across 8 bases. Trimming took 4 bases from V and 1 from J; bases not matched to a gene: 9. CDR1 SGDLS and CDR2 YYNGEE come from the germline V gene. This CDR3 is built from 16 residues. The CDR3 bases are TGTGCCAGCAGCCCCAGCCGGACAGGGTGGAACACTGAAGCTTTCTTT. Translation: CASSPSRTGWNTEAFF.

V is TRBV24-1 and J is TRBJ2-5; 12 bases map to TRBD2. Germline V gives CDR1 KGHDR, CDR2 SFDVKD. The CDR3 has 19 amino acids. The J segment lost 5 bases and the V segment lost 4 bases, leaving 16 bases of the junction unmatched. The chain's CDR3 is CATSDRGPSGRAIRETQYF. The CDR3 DNA reads TGTGCCACCAGTGACCGAGGGCCTAGCGGGAGGGCCATACGGGAGACCCAGTACTTC.

This chain connects TRBV29-1 to TRBJ2-7; 7 bases align to TRBD1. The V gene end was trimmed by 5 bases and the J gene end by 1 base; junction bases not matched to a gene: 5. The germline gives CDR1 SQVTM, CDR2 ANQGSEA. There are 13 residues in the CDR3. CDR3 loop: CSVRRQGSYEQYF. As DNA, the CDR3 is TGCAGCGTTAGGAGACAGGGTTCCTACGAGCAGTACTTC.

The chain joins TRBV6-5 to TRBJ1-1, with D tentatively TRBD1 (5 bases). Germline V gene sequence: CDR1 MNHEY, CDR2 SVGAGI. Trimming cost V 6 bases and J 2 bases, with 16 bases left between them. CDR3 length equals 15 residues. This CDR3 is CASSFGWTPNTEAFF. CDR3 DNA sequence: TGTGCCAGCAGCTTTGGATGGACACCAAACACTGAAGCTTTCTTT.

The chain has TRBV12-5 and TRBJ1-4; 7 nucleotides line up with TRBD1. After removal of 6 bases from V and 4 bases from J, the junction contained 5 bases not matched to a gene. The CDR3 is 14 amino acids. Germline V gene sequence: CDR1 LGHNT, CDR2 FRNRAP. The CDR3 spells CASGLGQLNEKLFF. The CDR3, as DNA: TGTGCTAGTGGCCTGGGACAGCTTAATGAAAAACTGTTTTTT. The full variable domain, its missing parts supplied by reference TRBV12-5 and TRBJ1-4, is DARVTQTPRHKVTEMGQEVTMRCQPILGHNTVFWYRQTMMQGLELLAYFRNRAPLDDSGMPKDRFSAEMPDATLATLKIQPSEPRDSAVYFCASGLGQLNEKLFFGSGTQLSVL.

This sequence joins TRBV29-1 and TRBJ2-2; tentatively, D is TRBD1 (6 bases). Germline V gene lookup returns CDR1 SQVTM and CDR2 ANQGSEA. The ends were cut back, 6 bases at V and 0 bases at J, with 14 bases in the middle. The CDR3 loop spans 15 amino acids. The chain's CDR3 is CSVARTAANTGELFF. The CDR3, as DNA: TGCAGCGTCGCCAGGACAGCAGCGAACACCGGGGAGCTGTTTTTT.

This clone was observed a single time. The chain couples TRBV19 to TRBJ1-5; D remains unclear. The ends were cut back, 6 bases at V and 9 bases at J, with 12 bases in the middle. The CDR3 is 12 residues long. CDR1 is LNHDA and CDR2 is SQIVND in the germline V gene (reference sequence). CDR3 sequence (DNA): TGTGCCAGTAGACAGTGGCGTTCGCCCCAGCATTTT. Translating gives CASRQWRSPQHF.

A few counts support this clone. The chain carries TRBV24-1 and TRBJ2-1; 7 nucleotides line up with TRBD1. The CDR3 has 17 residues. The germline gives CDR1 KGHDR, CDR2 SFDVKD. The ends lost 3 bases at V and 0 bases at J; junction bases unmatched: 7. CDR3 nucleotides: TGTGCCACCAGTGATGAAGGGGGACAGAGCTCCTACAATGAGCAGTTCTTC. Residues: CATSDEGGQSSYNEQFF.

This chain links TRBV5-4 with TRBJ1-2; a weak D match, TRBD1 (6 bases). Germline V gives CDR1 SGHNT, CDR2 YYREEE (reference sequence). V lost 0 bases and J lost 7, with 13 bases in between. The CDR3 loop spans 14 amino acids. The CDR3 region is CASSLDPGDSGYTF. The CDR3 nucleotides read TGTGCCAGCAGCTTGGACCCAGGGGATAGTGGCTACACCTTC. Drawing the rest from reference TRBV5-4 and TRBJ1-2, the complete variable domain is ETGVTQSPTHLIKTRGQQVTLRCSSQSGHNTVSWYQQALGQGPQFIFQYYREEENGRGNFPPRFSGLQFPNYSSELNVNALELDDSALYLCASSLDPGDSGYTFGSGTRLTVV.

This sequence joins TRBV28 and TRBJ1-3; D possibly corresponds to TRBD1 (6 bases). The V end was cut by 11 bases, the J end by 3 bases, with 17 bases between. CDR1 is MDHEN, CDR2 SYDVKM, per germline. This CDR3 region has 14 residues. CDR3 amino acids: CAAVTQGSGNTIYF. The CDR3 DNA reads as TGTGCCGCCGTAACACAGGGAAGTGGAAACACCATATATTTT.

The chain carries TRBV6-5 and TRBJ2-7; the match to TRBD1 covers 8 bases. Germline CDR1 reads MNHEY; CDR2 reads SVGAGI. V was pared by 2 bases and J by 9 bases, with 6 bases of the junction left unmatched. This CDR3 contains 13 residues. The CDR3: CASSYLQGEVQYF. The CDR3 DNA reads TGTGCCAGCAGTTACCTACAGGGGGAGGTGCAGTACTTC.

The chain combines TRBV14 with TRBJ1-1; the D is unclear. V lost 0 bases and J lost 7, with 6 bases in between. Germline CDR1 reads SGHDN; CDR2 reads FVKESK. The CDR3 totals 12 residues. CDR3 coding DNA: TGTGCCAGCAGCCAAGATTATTTTGAAGCTTTCTTT. Translation: CASSQDYFEAFF.